The 18 T cell receptor beta chains below all came from one sample that was sequenced in a study of blood T cell repertoires in COVID-19. Sequencing was performed with immunoSEQ multiplex PCR; in TCRdb, only in-frame clones are kept and a portion is missing. The repertoire holds roughly 250,000 clones, with under 90% as singletons. The sequencing input was peripheral blood. The receptors were sampled from a woman aged 55-69 years with active or convalescent COVID-19.

The chain employs TRBV2 and TRBJ2-1; 13 nucleotides line up with TRBD2. Unmatched junction bases numbered 1, after V lost 6 bases and J lost 5 bases. The CDR3 has 14 amino acids. CDR1 SNHLY and CDR2 FYNNEI come from the germline V gene. CDR3: CASRGTSGDNEQFF. CDR3 DNA sequence: TGTGCCAGCAGGGGGACTAGCGGGGACAATGAGCAGTTCTTC.

A few counts support this clone. The genes are TRBV19 and TRBJ2-7; TRBD1 matches at 8 bases. Germline V gives CDR1 LNHDA, CDR2 SQIVND (reference sequence). This CDR3 is built from 16 residues. With V trimmed by 4 bases and J by 0 bases, 8 bases remained unmatched. The CDR3: CASSTTSGTGSYEQYF. The CDR3 DNA sequence: TGTGCCAGTAGTACCACCTCCGGGACAGGCTCCTACGAGCAGTACTTC.

In DNA form, the CDR3 reads TGTGCCAGCAGCTACTTCGGGGGGGACGCAGAGACCCAGTACTTC. Translated, it gives CASSYFGGDAETQYF. The chain employs TRBV25-1 and TRBJ2-5; 8 bases line up with TRBD2. The CDR3 spans 15 residues. Germline V gene sequence: CDR1 MGHDK, CDR2 SYGVNS. The ends lost 6 bases at V and 4 bases at J; junction bases unmatched: 10.

J is TRBJ1-4 and V is TRBV5-1; 7 nucleotides agree with TRBD1. From germline, CDR1 is SGHRS and CDR2 YFSETQ. The CDR3 consists of 16 residues. The V and J ends lost 0 bases and 7 bases, in that order; junction bases with no gene match: 9. The CDR3 region has the DNA TGCGCCAGCAGCTTGGCATTAGGGGGCGAGTCTGAAAAACTGTTTTTT. Amino acid sequence: CASSLALGGESEKLFF.

The chain combines TRBV18 with TRBJ2-7; possibly TRBD2 for D (6 bases). Germline CDR1 is KGHSH and CDR2 is LQKENI. CDR3 length equals 14 residues. The V end lost 3 bases, the J end lost 7 bases, and 16 bases lay between the germline ends. In DNA form, the CDR3 reads TGTGCCAGCTCACCCGGGGGTGCCAGTGGGGAGCAGTACTTC. Its translation is CASSPGGASGEQYF.

The V gene is TRBV3-1 (or the pseudogene TRBV3-2), the J gene TRBJ2-1; 10 positions agree with TRBD2. V trimming: 4 bases; J trimming: 5 bases; junction bases outside the gene matches: 5. This CDR3 contains 15 residues. Germline CDR1 LGHDT, CDR2 YNNKEL (reference sequence). The CDR3 is CASSPGLATNNEQFF. CDR3 coding DNA: TGTGCCAGCAGCCCGGGACTAGCGACAAACAATGAGCAGTTCTTC.

The chain has TRBV4-1 and TRBJ1-5; D is perhaps TRBD1 (5 bases). Looked up from germline, CDR1 is MGHRA and CDR2 is YSYEKL. The V end lost 2 bases, the J end lost 9 bases, and 11 bases lay between the germline ends. The CDR3 spans 13 residues. CDR3 DNA: TGCGCCAGCAGCCAAATATCCGGGGGGCCCCAGCATTTT. Its protein product is CASSQISGGPQHF.

This clone has just one count. V gene TRBV5-4 combines with J gene TRBJ1-2; 9 bases match TRBD1. This CDR3 is built from 14 residues. The germline CDR1 and CDR2 sequences are SGHNT and YYREEE (reference sequence). J was trimmed by 7 bases and V by 3 bases; bases with no gene match: 7. This CDR3 reads CASSYPTGGFGYTF. The CDR3 coding sequence is TGTGCCAGCAGCTATCCCACAGGGGGCTTTGGCTACACCTTC.

The chain carries TRBV19 and TRBJ2-7; TRBD2 agrees at 9 bases. Germline loops: CDR1 LNHDA, CDR2 SQIVND (reference sequence). The V segment lost 4 bases and the J segment 0 bases; nucleotides outside the gene matches: 4. There are 15 residues in the CDR3. The chain's CDR3 is CASSTQGLASYEQYF. The CDR3, as DNA: TGTGCCAGTAGTACCCAGGGACTAGCCTCCTACGAGCAGTACTTC.

J is TRBJ2-7 and V is TRBV5-3, with 8 bases matching TRBD2. TRBV5-3 is recorded as an ORF, its role being uncertain. Germline trimming cut 2 bases from V and 7 bases from J; bases unmatched to any gene: 11. The CDR3 runs to 15 residues. This CDR3 reads CARSFAGGPPREQYF. For the CDR3, the DNA is TGTGCCAGAAGCTTCGCGGGGGGACCCCCAAGAGAGCAGTACTTC.

The V call is TRBV11-3, the J call TRBJ1-2; D call uncertain. Germline values: CDR1 SGHNT, CDR2 YENEEA. Trimming stripped 5 bases from V and 2 bases from J, with 15 bases between. The CDR3 is 15 amino acids. CDR3 nucleotide sequence: TGTGCCAGCAGCCCTGACTCCGGGATGAACTATGGCTACACCTTC. Translating gives CASSPDSGMNYGYTF.

The rearrangement uses TRBV5-3 and TRBJ2-7; 7 nucleotides line up with TRBD2. TRBV5-3 is an ORF, with its function uncertain. The CDR3 length is 15 residues. The V gene end was trimmed by 4 bases and the J gene end by 1 base; junction bases not matched to a gene: 8. The CDR3 region is CARSPPGGGSYEQYF. Here the CDR3 DNA reads TGTGCCAGAAGCCCCCCCGGCGGGGGTTCCTACGAGCAGTACTTC.

This chain uses TRBV19 with TRBJ1-4, with D tentatively TRBD1 (5 bases). V was pared by 7 bases and J by 7 bases, with 16 bases between. The germline V gene encodes CDR1 LNHDA and CDR2 SQIVND (reference sequence). The CDR3 has 14 amino acids. The CDR3 here is CASTLSGHGEKLFF. CDR3 coding DNA: TGTGCCAGTACACTCAGTGGACACGGTGAAAAACTGTTTTTT.

The CDR3 loop is CASSLGGGDEKLFF. The CDR3 DNA is TGCGCCAGCAGCTTGGGAGGAGGGGACGAAAAACTGTTTTTT. This chain links TRBV5-1 with TRBJ1-4; TRBD1 is a possible D gene (5 bases). This CDR3 contains 14 residues. Between the trimmed V and J ends, which lost 0 bases and 8 bases, there was a span of 11 bases. Germline V gene sequence: CDR1 SGHRS, CDR2 YFSETQ.

The chain couples TRBV9 to TRBJ2-6; D perhaps matches TRBD1 (5 bases). Trimming pared 3 bases from V and 2 bases from J, leaving 9 bases between. The CDR3 sequence is 15 residues long. Germline CDR1 reads SGDLS; CDR2 reads YYNGEE. CDR3 in DNA: TGTGCCAGCAGCGCCAGGGTGACTGGGGCCAACGTCCTGACTTTC. Its translation: CASSARVTGANVLTF.

This clone was seen once. The genes are TRBV6-5 and TRBJ1-5, with 7 bases lining up with TRBD1. The CDR3 runs 14 residues. V trimming: 2 bases; J trimming: 7 bases; junction bases outside the gene matches: 5. Per germline, CDR1 MNHEY and CDR2 SVGAGI. The CDR3 loop is CASSYDRVGQPQHF. Here the CDR3 DNA reads TGTGCCAGCAGTTACGACAGGGTCGGGCAGCCCCAGCATTTT.

The CDR3 spells CATARSADSLTEAFF. The CDR3 DNA is TGTGCCACCGCACGTTCGGCGGACAGCCTAACTGAAGCTTTCTTT. This chain joins TRBV15 and TRBJ1-1, with a possible D match to TRBD1 (6 bases). The germline CDR1 and CDR2 sequences are LNHNV and YYDKDF (reference sequence). Trimming pared 8 bases from V and 5 bases from J, leaving 21 bases between. The CDR3 contains 15 residues.

The chain joins TRBV2 to TRBJ1-6; D not certain. Germline V gene data show CDR1 as SNHLY and CDR2 as FYNNEI. The CDR3 loop spans 11 amino acids. Trimming pared 6 bases from V and 7 bases from J, leaving 4 bases between. Here the CDR3 reads CASSGNSPLHF. CDR3 bases: TGTGCCAGCAGCGGGAATTCACCCCTCCACTTT.